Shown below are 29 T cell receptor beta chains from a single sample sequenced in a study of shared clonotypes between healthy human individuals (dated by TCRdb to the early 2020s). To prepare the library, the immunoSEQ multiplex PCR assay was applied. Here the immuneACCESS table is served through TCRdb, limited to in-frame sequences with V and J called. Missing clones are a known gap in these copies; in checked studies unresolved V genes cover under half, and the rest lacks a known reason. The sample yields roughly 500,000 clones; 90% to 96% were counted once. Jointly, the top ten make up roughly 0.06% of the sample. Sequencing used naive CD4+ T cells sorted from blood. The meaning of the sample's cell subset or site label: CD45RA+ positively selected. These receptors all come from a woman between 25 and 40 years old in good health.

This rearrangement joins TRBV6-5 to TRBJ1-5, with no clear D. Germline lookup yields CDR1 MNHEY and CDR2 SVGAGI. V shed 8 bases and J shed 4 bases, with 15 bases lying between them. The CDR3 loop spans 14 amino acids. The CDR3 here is CASGGPLGNQPQHF. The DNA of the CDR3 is TGTGCCAGCGGCGGCCCCCTGGGAAATCAGCCCCAGCATTTT.

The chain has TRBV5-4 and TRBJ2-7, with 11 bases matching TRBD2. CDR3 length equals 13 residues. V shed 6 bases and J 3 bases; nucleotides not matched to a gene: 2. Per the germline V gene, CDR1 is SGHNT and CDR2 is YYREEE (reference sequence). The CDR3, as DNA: TGTGCCAGCAACCTAGCGGGAGGCTACGAGCAGTACTTC. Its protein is CASNLAGGYEQYF.

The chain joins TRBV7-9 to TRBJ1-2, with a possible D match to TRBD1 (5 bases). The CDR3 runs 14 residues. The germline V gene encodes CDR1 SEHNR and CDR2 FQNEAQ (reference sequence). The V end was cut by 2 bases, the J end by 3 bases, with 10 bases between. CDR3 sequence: CASSLSPGDYGYTF. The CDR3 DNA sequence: TGTGCCAGCAGCTTATCGCCGGGGGACTATGGCTACACCTTC. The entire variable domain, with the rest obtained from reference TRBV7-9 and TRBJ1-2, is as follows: DTGVSQNPRHKITKRGQNVTFRCDPISEHNRLYWYRQTLGQGPEFLTYFQNEAQLEKSRLLSDRFSAERPKGSFSTLEIQRTEQGDSAMYLCASSLSPGDYGYTFGSGTRLTVV.

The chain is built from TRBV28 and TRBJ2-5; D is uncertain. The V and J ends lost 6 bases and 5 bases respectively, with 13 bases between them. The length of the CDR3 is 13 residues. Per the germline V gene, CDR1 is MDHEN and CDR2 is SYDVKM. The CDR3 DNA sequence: TGTGCCAGCAGCCCCCTTGGCGCGGAGACCCAGTACTTC. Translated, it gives CASSPLGAETQYF.

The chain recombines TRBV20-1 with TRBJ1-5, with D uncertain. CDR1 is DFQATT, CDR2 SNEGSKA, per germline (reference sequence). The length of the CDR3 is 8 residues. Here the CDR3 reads CPCQPQHF. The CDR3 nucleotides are TGCCCCTGTCAGCCCCAGCATTTT.

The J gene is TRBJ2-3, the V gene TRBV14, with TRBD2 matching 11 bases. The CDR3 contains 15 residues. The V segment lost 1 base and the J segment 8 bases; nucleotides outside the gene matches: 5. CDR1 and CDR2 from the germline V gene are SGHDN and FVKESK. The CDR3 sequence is CASSQGLAGGGTQYF. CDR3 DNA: TGTGCCAGCAGCCAAGGTCTAGCGGGAGGTGGTACGCAGTATTTT.

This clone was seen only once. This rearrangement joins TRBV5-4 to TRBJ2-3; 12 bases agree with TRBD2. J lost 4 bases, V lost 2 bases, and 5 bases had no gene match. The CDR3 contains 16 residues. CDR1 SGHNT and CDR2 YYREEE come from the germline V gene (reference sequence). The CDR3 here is CASSLRLAGVSDTQYF. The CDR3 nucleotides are TGTGCCAGCAGCTTAAGACTAGCGGGAGTTTCAGATACGCAGTATTTT.

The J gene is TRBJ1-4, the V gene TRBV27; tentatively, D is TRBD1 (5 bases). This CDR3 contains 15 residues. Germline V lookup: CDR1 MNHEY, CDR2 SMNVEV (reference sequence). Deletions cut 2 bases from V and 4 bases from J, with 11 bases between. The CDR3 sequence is CASSLRPGINEKLFF. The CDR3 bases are TGTGCCAGCAGTTTACGACCAGGGATTAATGAAAAACTGTTTTTT.

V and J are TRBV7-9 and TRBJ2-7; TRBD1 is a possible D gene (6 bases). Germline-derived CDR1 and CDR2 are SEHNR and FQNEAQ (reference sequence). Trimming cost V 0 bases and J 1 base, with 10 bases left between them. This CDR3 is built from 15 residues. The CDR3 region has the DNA TGTGCCAGCAGCTTAGCCTGGGACACGTCCTACGAGCAGTACTTC. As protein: CASSLAWDTSYEQYF.

CDR3 DNA sequence: TGTGCCAGCAGCCGTAGCGGAGGGAGTAAAACCGGGGAGCTGTTTTTT. It translates to CASSRSGGSKTGELFF. The chain couples TRBV9 to TRBJ2-2, with a possible D match to TRBD2 (6 bases). Trimming took 4 bases from V and 5 from J, leaving 18 bases between them. Per the germline V gene, CDR1 is SGDLS and CDR2 is YYNGEE. The CDR3 length is 16 residues.

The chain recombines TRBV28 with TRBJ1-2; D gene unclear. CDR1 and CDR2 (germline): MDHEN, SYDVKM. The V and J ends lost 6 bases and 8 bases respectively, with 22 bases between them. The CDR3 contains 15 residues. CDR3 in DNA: TGTGCCAGCAGCTCCCCGTACGGGGATTCGGGGGGCTACACCTTC. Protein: CASSSPYGDSGGYTF.

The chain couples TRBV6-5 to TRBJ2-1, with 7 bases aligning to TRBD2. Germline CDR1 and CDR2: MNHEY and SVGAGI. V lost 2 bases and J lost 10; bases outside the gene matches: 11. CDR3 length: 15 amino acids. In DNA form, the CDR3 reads TGTGCCAGCAGTTACGGAGGGGCGGGAGTGCGAGAGCAGTTCTTC. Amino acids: CASSYGGAGVREQFF.

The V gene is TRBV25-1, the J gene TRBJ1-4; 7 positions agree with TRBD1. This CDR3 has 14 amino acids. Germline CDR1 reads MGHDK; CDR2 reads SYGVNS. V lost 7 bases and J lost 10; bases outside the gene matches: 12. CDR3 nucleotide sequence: TGTGCCAGCAACCCCGGGACAGCTTCGGGAAAACTGTTTTTT. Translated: CASNPGTASGKLFF.

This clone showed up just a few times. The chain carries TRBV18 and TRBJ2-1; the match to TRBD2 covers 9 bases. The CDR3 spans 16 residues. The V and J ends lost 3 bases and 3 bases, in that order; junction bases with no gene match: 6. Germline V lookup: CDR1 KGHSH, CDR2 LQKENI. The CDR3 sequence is CASSPNLAGIYNEQFF. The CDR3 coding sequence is TGTGCCAGCTCACCGAACCTAGCGGGGATCTACAATGAGCAGTTCTTC.

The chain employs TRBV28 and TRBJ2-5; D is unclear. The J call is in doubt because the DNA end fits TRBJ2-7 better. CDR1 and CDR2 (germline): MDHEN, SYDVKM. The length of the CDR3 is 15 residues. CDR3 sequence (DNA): TGTGCCAGCAGTTTTGGGGTGAGGTACCCCTACGAGCAGTACTTC. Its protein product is CASSFGVRYPYEQYF.

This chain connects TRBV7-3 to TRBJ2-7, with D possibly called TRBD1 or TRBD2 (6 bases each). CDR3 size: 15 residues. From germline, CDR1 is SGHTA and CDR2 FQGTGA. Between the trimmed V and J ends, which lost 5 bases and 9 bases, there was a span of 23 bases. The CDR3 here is CASSLLAGQGTVQYF. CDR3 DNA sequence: TGTGCCAGCAGCCTCCTTGCGGGGCAGGGGACGGTGCAGTACTTC.

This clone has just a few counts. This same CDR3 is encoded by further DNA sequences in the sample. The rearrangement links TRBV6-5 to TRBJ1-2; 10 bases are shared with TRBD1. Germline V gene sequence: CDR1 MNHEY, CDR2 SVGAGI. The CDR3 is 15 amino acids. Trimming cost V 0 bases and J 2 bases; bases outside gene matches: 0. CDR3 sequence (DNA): TGTGCCAGCAGTTACTCGGGACAGGGGAACTATGGCTACACCTTC. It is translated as CASSYSGQGNYGYTF.

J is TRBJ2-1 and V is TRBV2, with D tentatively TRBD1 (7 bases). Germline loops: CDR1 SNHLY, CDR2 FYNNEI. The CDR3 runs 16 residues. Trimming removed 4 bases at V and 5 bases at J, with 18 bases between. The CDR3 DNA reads TGTGCCAGCAGTGGGCAGGGGGGCGCACACAACAATGAGCAGTTCTTC. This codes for CASSGQGGAHNNEQFF.

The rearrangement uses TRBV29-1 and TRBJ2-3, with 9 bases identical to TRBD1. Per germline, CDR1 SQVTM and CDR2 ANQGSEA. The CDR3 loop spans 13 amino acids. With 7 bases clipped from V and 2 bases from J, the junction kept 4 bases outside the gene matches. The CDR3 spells CSALQGATDTQYF. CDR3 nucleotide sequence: TGCAGCGCATTACAGGGGGCCACAGATACGCAGTATTTT.

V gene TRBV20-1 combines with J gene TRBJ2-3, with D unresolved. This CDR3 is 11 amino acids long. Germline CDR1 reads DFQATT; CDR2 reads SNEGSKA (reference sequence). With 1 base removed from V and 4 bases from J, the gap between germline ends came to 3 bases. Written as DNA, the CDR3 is TGCAGTGCTAGAGTACCAGATACGCAGTATTTT. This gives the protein CSARVPDTQYF.

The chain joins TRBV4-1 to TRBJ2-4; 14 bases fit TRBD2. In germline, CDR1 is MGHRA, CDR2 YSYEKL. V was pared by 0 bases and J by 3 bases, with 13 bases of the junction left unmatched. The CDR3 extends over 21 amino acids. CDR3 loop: CASSQEGYIPGLAGVKNIQYF. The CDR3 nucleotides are TGCGCCAGCAGCCAAGAAGGGTACATCCCGGGACTAGCGGGAGTCAAAAACATTCAGTACTTC.

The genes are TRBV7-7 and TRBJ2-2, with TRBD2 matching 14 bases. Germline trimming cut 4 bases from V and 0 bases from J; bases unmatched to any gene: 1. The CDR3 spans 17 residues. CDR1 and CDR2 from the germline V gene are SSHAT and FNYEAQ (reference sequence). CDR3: CASSSGLAGANTGELFF. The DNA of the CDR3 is TGTGCCAGCAGCTCGGGACTAGCGGGGGCGAACACCGGGGAGCTGTTTTTT.

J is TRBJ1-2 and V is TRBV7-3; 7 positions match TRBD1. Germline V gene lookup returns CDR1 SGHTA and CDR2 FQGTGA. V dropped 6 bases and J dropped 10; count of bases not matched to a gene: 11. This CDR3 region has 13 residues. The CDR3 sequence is CASRPREGAPYTF. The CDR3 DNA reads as TGTGCCAGCAGACCAAGGGAGGGGGCACCCTACACCTTC. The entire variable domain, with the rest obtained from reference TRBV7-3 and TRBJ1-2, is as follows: GAGVSQTPSNKVTEKGKYVELRCDPISGHTALYWYRQSLGQGPEFLIYFQGTGAADDSGLPNDRFFAVRPEGSVSTLKIQRTERGDSAVYLCASRPREGAPYTFGSGTRLTVV.

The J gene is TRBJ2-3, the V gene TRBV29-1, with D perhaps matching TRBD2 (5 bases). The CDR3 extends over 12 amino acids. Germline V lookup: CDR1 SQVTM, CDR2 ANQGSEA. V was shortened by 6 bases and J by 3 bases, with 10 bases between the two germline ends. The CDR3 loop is CSVLVLTDTQYF. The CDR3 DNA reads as TGCAGCGTACTAGTGTTAACAGATACGCAGTATTTT.

The CDR3 nucleotides read TGTGCCAGCAGCTCCGCCATGGGGACTAGTTTATACGAGCAGTACTTC. Translated, it gives CASSSAMGTSLYEQYF. The rearrangement uses TRBV11-2 and TRBJ2-7, with 8 nucleotides matching TRBD2. Germline V gene sequence: CDR1 SGHAT, CDR2 FQNNGV. The CDR3 is made up of 16 amino acids. J gave up 4 bases and V 4 bases, and 12 bases lay outside the gene matches.

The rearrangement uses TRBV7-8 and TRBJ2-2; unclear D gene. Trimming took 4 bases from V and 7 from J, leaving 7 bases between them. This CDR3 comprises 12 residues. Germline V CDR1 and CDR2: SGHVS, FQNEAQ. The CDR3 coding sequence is TGTGCCAGCAGCTACCCCAACGGGGAGCTGTTTTTT. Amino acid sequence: CASSYPNGELFF.

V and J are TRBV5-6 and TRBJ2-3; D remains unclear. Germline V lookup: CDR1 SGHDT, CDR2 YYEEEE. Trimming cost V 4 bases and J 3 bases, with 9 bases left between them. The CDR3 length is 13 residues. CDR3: CASSQVSTDTQYF. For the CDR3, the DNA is TGTGCCAGCAGCCAAGTGTCAACAGATACGCAGTATTTT.

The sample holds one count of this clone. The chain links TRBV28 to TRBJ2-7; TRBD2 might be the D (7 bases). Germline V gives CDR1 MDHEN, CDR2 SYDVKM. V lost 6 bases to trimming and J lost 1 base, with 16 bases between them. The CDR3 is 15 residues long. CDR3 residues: CASSPRGGPSYEQYF. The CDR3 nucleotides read TGTGCCAGCAGCCCAAGGGGGGGGCCGTCCTACGAGCAGTACTTC.

CDR3 DNA sequence: TGTGCCAGCAGCGTTCCCTCTGGAAACACCATATATTTT. The encoded protein is CASSVPSGNTIYF. The chain is built from TRBV28 and TRBJ1-3; D uncertain. The V and J ends lost 6 bases and 0 bases respectively, with 6 bases between them. The CDR3 is made up of 13 amino acids. Per the germline V gene, CDR1 is MDHEN and CDR2 is SYDVKM. The variable domain in full, with the rest retrieved from reference TRBV28 and TRBJ1-3, is DVKVTQSSRYLVKRTGEKVFLECVQDMDHENMFWYRQDPGLGLRLIYFSYDVKMKEKGDIPEGYSVSREKKERFSLILESASTNQTSMYLCASSVPSGNTIYFGEGSWLTVV.